A selection of T cell receptor beta chains follows, all from one sample in a study of T cell responses to AZD1222 COVID-19 vaccine. Method: immunoSEQ multiplex PCR; TCRdb's copy keeps in-frame clones and lacks some. The sample carries approximately 260,000 clones, over 90% recorded once. The material was peripheral blood, obtained on day 0 of AZD1222 vaccination. Receptors were obtained from an adult in good health. The CDR3 runs from the conserved cysteine through the conserved F or W. A D gene is named only where the DNA matches it firmly. Not every row has a clone size; where given, it reads once, few, many or a size class.

v_gene	j_gene	abundance	d_gene	CDR3aa	CDR3nt
TRBV6-1	TRBJ1-3	once	NA	CASSEMDHSGNTIYF	TGTGCCAGCAGTGAAATGGACCACTCTGGAAACACCATATATTTT
TRBV7-9	TRBJ2-7	NA	TRBD1	CASSAFLTGGKAYEQYF	TGTGCCAGCAGCGCATTCCTAACAGGGGGAAAAGCCTACGAGCAGTACTTC
TRBV10-3	TRBJ2-3	NA	NA	CANQGPTSTDTQYF	TGTGCCAACCAGGGACCCACGAGCACAGATACGCAGTATTTT
TRBV18	TRBJ1-6	NA	NA	CASSPISWDGRSEYNSPLHF	TGTGCCAGCTCACCGATTTCATGGGACGGCCGAAGCGAGTATAATTCACCCCTCCACTTT
TRBV19	TRBJ2-7	NA	TRBD1	CASSSLQGYEQYF	TGTGCCAGTAGTAGCCTACAGGGGTACGAGCAGTACTTC
TRBV5-8	TRBJ1-2	NA	NA	CASSLQGYYGYTF	TGTGCCAGCAGCTTGCAAGGGTACTATGGCTACACCTTC
TRBV3-1/TRBV3-2	TRBJ2-7	NA	TRBD2	CASSVALSGSSREQYF	TGTGCCAGCAGCGTGGCTCTTAGCGGGAGTTCTCGCGAGCAGTACTTC
TRBV15	TRBJ2-3	NA	NA	CATSRELRAAESTDTQYF	TGTGCCACCAGCAGGGAGCTCCGAGCCGCGGAGAGCACAGATACGCAGTATTTT
TRBV6-5	TRBJ1-1	NA	NA	CARRIGMNTEAFF	TGTGCCAGACGAATTGGAATGAACACTGAAGCTTTCTTT
TRBV28	TRBJ1-3	NA	NA	CAIVSSTGYGNTIYF	TGTGCCATCGTAAGCTCCACAGGGTATGGAAACACCATATATTTT
TRBV19	TRBJ2-5	NA	NA	CASSIAHRKETQYF	TGTGCCAGTAGTATTGCACACCGAAAAGAGACCCAGTACTTC
TRBV5-1	TRBJ1-1	NA	TRBD1	CASSLSSTGTEAFF	TGCGCCAGCAGCTTGAGTTCGACAGGGACTGAAGCTTTCTTT
TRBV2	TRBJ2-7	NA	NA	CASNGQRREQYF	TGTGCCAGCAATGGGCAGCGTAGGGAGCAGTACTTC
TRBV7-9	TRBJ2-1	NA	TRBD2	CASSLGSGGYNEQFF	TGTGCCAGCAGCTTGGGGAGCGGGGGTTATAATGAGCAGTTCTTC
TRBV12-3/TRBV12-4	TRBJ1-5	NA	NA	CASTWGDQPQHF	TGTGCCAGCACCTGGGGGGATCAGCCCCAGCATTTT
TRBV5-4	TRBJ2-3	NA	NA	CASSLAGFSSTDTQYF	TGTGCCAGCAGCTTGGCCGGATTTTCTAGCACAGATACGCAGTATTTT
TRBV2	TRBJ1-1	NA	NA	CASSPTVNTEAFF	TGTGCCAGCAGTCCTACAGTGAACACTGAAGCTTTCTTT
TRBV7-6	TRBJ2-5	NA	NA	CASTSLDGRLALPETQYF	TGTGCCAGCACCTCTTTGGATGGGCGTCTAGCCCTCCCGGAGACCCAGTACTTC
TRBV11-3	TRBJ2-1	NA	NA	CASSPVRSSYNEQFF	TGTGCCAGCAGCCCCGTCAGGAGCTCCTACAATGAGCAGTTCTTC
TRBV5-1	TRBJ1-5	once	NA	CASSPGRGGPNQPQHF	TGCGCCAGCAGCCCAGGGAGGGGGGGTCCCAATCAGCCCCAGCATTTT
TRBV11-2	TRBJ2-2	NA	NA	CASSISMNTGELFF	TGTGCCAGCAGCATTTCTATGAACACCGGGGAGCTGTTTTTT
TRBV5-1	TRBJ2-7	NA	TRBD1	CASSLGDRDSNEQYF	TGCGCCAGCAGCTTGGGGGACAGGGACAGCAACGAGCAGTACTTC
TRBV4-1	TRBJ2-7	NA	NA	CASSQVYSPTSYEQYF	TGCGCCAGCAGCCAGGTGTATAGTCCGACCTCCTACGAGCAGTACTTC
TRBV19	TRBJ2-1	NA	NA	CASSLSRSDEQFF	TGTGCCAGTAGCCTTAGTCGGAGTGATGAGCAGTTCTTC
TRBV5-4	TRBJ2-1	NA	NA	CASSHGNPSYNEQFF	TGTGCCAGCAGCCACGGCAACCCCTCCTACAATGAGCAGTTCTTC
TRBV27	TRBJ2-5	few	NA	CASSFKRGVQETQYF	TGTGCCAGCAGTTTTAAAAGGGGGGTCCAAGAGACCCAGTACTTC
TRBV28	TRBJ1-1	NA	NA	CASSLVGEGDTEAFF	TGTGCCAGCAGTTTGGTTGGGGAAGGGGACACTGAAGCTTTCTTT
TRBV6-6	TRBJ1-1	NA	NA	CASSYSGRGHTEAFF	TGTGCCAGCAGTTACTCGGGGAGGGGCCATACTGAAGCTTTCTTT
TRBV19	TRBJ1-2	NA	NA	CASSDRQVYGYTF	TGTGCCAGTAGTGACCGACAGGTCTATGGCTACACCTTC
TRBV5-1	TRBJ2-2	NA	NA	CASSLEGGFAGELFF	TGCGCCAGCAGCTTAGAAGGGGGATTCGCCGGGGAGCTGTTTTTT
TRBV9	TRBJ2-3	NA	TRBD1	CASSAWTGNRDTQYF	TGTGCCAGCAGCGCCTGGACAGGGAATAGAGATACGCAGTATTTT
TRBV2	TRBJ1-5	NA	NA	CASSEVLRGNRPQHF	TGTGCCAGCAGTGAAGTTTTGAGGGGGAATCGGCCCCAGCATTTT
TRBV2	TRBJ1-5	NA	TRBD1	CASKGANQPQHF	TGTGCCAGCAAGGGGGCCAATCAGCCCCAGCATTTT
TRBV11-2	TRBJ2-5	NA	TRBD2	CASSPGLAGGQETQYF	TGTGCCAGCAGCCCGGGCCTAGCGGGGGGCCAAGAGACCCAGTACTTC
TRBV5-4	TRBJ1-4	NA	NA	CASSNRTGSHPEKLFF	TGTGCCAGCAGCAACCGGACGGGATCGCACCCTGAAAAACTGTTTTTT
TRBV18	TRBJ1-5	few	NA	CASSPRESQPQHF	TGTGCCAGCTCACCCCGTGAAAGTCAGCCCCAGCATTTT
TRBV2	TRBJ1-3	NA	NA	CASSPNTGRSGNTIYF	TGTGCCAGCAGTCCCAACACAGGTCGCTCTGGAAACACCATATATTTT
TRBV27	TRBJ1-5	NA	NA	CASSLSSYSNQPQHF	TGTGCCAGCAGTTTATCTTCATATAGCAATCAGCCCCAGCATTTT
TRBV18	TRBJ1-3	once	NA	CASSPGGSSGNTIYF	TGTGCCAGCTCACCCGGGGGCAGCTCTGGAAACACCATATATTTT
TRBV11-2	TRBJ2-2	NA	NA	CASSLERGAGDLTGELFF	TGTGCCAGCAGCTTAGAAAGGGGGGCGGGAGACCTCACCGGGGAGCTGTTTTTT
TRBV4-2	TRBJ1-1	NA	NA	CASSQDARRVNTEAFF	TGTGCCAGCAGCCAAGACGCGCGACGGGTGAACACTGAAGCTTTCTTT
TRBV25-1	TRBJ2-7	NA	NA	CASSEKRQINYEQYF	TGTGCCAGCAGTGAAAAAAGGCAGATAAACTACGAGCAGTACTTC
TRBV3-1/TRBV3-2	TRBJ1-1	NA	NA	CASSNTPTNTEAFF	TGTGCCAGCAGCAATACACCCACGAACACTGAAGCTTTCTTT
TRBV11-1	TRBJ2-7	once	NA	CASSHARDSTYEQYF	TGTGCCAGCAGCCATGCGAGGGACTCTACCTACGAGCAGTACTTC
TRBV10-3	TRBJ2-5	NA	TRBD1	CAITRDSQETQYF	TGTGCCATCACCCGGGACAGCCAAGAGACCCAGTACTTC
TRBV28	TRBJ2-1	NA	TRBD1	CASSTTGGLSYNEQFF	TGTGCCAGCAGTACGACAGGGGGATTGTCCTACAATGAGCAGTTCTTC
TRBV5-6	TRBJ2-3	NA	TRBD1	CASSLRDSRTQYF	TGTGCCAGCAGCCTCCGGGACAGTCGAACGCAGTATTTT
TRBV5-1	TRBJ2-7	NA	TRBD1	CASSLWDSSYEQYF	TGCGCCAGCAGCTTGTGGGACAGCTCTTACGAGCAGTACTTC
TRBV7-9	TRBJ1-2	NA	NA	CASSFPGPDYGYTF	TGTGCCAGCAGCTTCCCCGGGCCCGACTATGGCTACACCTTC
TRBV28	TRBJ1-5	NA	TRBD1	CASTPGTGHQPQHF	TGTGCCAGCACCCCAGGGACAGGTCATCAGCCCCAGCATTTT
TRBV7-7	TRBJ2-5	NA	NA	CASSYPGETQYF	TGTGCTAGCAGCTACCCAGGGGAGACCCAGTACTTC
TRBV18	TRBJ1-3	NA	NA	CASSSQAPTSGNTIYF	TGTGCCAGCTCGAGTCAGGCGCCTACCTCTGGAAACACCATATATTTT
TRBV7-9	TRBJ2-3	NA	TRBD2	CASSSSGGKDTQYF	TGTGCCAGCAGTTCTAGCGGGGGGAAGGATACGCAGTATTTT
TRBV4-3	TRBJ2-2	once	TRBD2	CASSQESSLAGGTGELFF	TGCGCCAGCAGCCAAGAATCGTCCCTAGCGGGCGGGACCGGGGAGCTGTTTTTT
TRBV7-3	TRBJ1-1	few	NA	CASSSAGAGSNTEAFF	TGTGCCAGCAGCTCTGCCGGGGCAGGGAGTAACACTGAAGCTTTCTTT
TRBV28	TRBJ1-1	NA	NA	CASSSYTEAFF	TGTGCCAGCAGTTCCTACACTGAAGCTTTCTTT
TRBV11-2	TRBJ1-1	once	TRBD1	CAWRTGGYTEAFF	TGTGCCTGGAGGACAGGGGGATACACTGAAGCTTTCTTT
TRBV4-1	TRBJ1-6	NA	NA	CASSQEVTDNSPLHF	TGCGCCAGCAGCCAAGAAGTCACAGATAATTCACCCCTCCACTTT